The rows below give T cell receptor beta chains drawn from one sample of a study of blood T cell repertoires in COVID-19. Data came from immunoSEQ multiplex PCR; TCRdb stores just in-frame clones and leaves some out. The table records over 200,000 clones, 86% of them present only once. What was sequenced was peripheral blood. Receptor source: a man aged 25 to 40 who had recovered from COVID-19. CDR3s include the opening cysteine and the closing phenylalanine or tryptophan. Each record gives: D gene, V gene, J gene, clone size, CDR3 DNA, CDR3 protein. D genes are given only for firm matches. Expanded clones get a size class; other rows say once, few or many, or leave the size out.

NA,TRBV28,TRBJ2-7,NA,TGTGCCAGCAGTATCTTGGTAGGGGTCCCCTACGAGCAGTACTTC,CASSILVGVPYEQYF
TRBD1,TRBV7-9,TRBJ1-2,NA,TGTGCCAGCAGCTTAGGGACAGGGAAGACTCGCGGCTACACCTTC,CASSLGTGKTRGYTF
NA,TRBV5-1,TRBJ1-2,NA,TGCGCCAGCAGCTTGGATAGCCAGTCTTATGGCTACACCTTC,CASSLDSQSYGYTF
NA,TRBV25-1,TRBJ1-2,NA,TGTGCCAGCAGTAGGAGTTTTGGCTACACCTTC,CASSRSFGYTF
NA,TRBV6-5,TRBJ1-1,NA,TGTGCCACCCGACAGCGAGGGAACACTGAAGCTTTCTTT,CATRQRGNTEAFF
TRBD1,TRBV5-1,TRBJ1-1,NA,TGCGCCAGCAGCTTAAGACAGGGGGCTGGCACTGAAGCTTTCTTT,CASSLRQGAGTEAFF
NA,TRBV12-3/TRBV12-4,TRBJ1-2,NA,TGTGCCAGCAGTTTCGGCAGGTTCTATGGCTACACCTTC,CASSFGRFYGYTF
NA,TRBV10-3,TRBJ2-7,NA,TGTGCCATCACGGAGGGAAGTCAGTCCTACGAGCAGTACTTC,CAITEGSQSYEQYF
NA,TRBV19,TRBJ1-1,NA,TGTGCCAGTAGTAGTGGTCAGGGAAACACTGAAGCTTTCTTT,CASSSGQGNTEAFF
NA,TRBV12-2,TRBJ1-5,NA,TGTGCAAGTCGCCCTATTAGACACCGCTATTATAGCAATCAGCCCCAGCATTTT,CASRPIRHRYYSNQPQHF
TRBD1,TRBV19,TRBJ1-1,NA,TGTGCCAGTAGTATATATGCCAGTCGGGGGACAGGGGTAAACACTGAAGCTTTCTTT,CASSIYASRGTGVNTEAFF
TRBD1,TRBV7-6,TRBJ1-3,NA,TGTGCCAGCAGCTTAGCCGTGACAGGGTCTGGAAACACCATATATTTT,CASSLAVTGSGNTIYF
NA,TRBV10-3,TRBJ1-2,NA,TGTGCCATCAGTCCACAGGGCCTCTATGGCTACACCTTC,CAISPQGLYGYTF
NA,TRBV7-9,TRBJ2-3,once,TGTGCCAGCAGCTTAGAGGCAGGGTCAGATACGCAGTATTTT,CASSLEAGSDTQYF
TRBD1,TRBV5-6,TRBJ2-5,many,TGTGCCAGCAGCTGGGACAGCCAAGAGACCCAGTACTTC,CASSWDSQETQYF
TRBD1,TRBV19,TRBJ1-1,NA,TGTGCCAGTAGTGAGGGACAGGGAAACACTGAAGCTTTCTTT,CASSEGQGNTEAFF
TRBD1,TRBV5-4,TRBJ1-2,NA,TGTGCCAGCAGTTTTCTACAGGGGCGGGCGAGCGGCTACACCTTC,CASSFLQGRASGYTF
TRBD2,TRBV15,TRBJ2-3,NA,TGTGCCACCAGCTGGAGCCTAGCGGGGGGGGACCCCAACACAGATACGCAGTATTTT,CATSWSLAGGDPNTDTQYF
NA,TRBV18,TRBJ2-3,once,TGTGCCAGCTCACCACCGGGGGGGCCAGATACGCAGTATTTT,CASSPPGGPDTQYF
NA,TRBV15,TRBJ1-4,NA,TGTGCCACCAGCAGAGATCTCAGGGAAAAACTGTTTTTT,CATSRDLREKLFF
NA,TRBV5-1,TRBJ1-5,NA,TGCGCCAGCAGAAGGACAGACAATAGCAATCAGCCCCAGCATTTT,CASRRTDNSNQPQHF
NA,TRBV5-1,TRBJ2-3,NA,TGCGCCAGCAGCTCCCCAGGCGGGGCATTCACAGATACGCAGTATTTT,CASSSPGGAFTDTQYF
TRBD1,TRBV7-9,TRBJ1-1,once,TGTGCCAGCAGCTTAGAACAGGAGAGGGGGCACACTGAAGCTTTCTTT,CASSLEQERGHTEAFF
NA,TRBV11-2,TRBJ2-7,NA,TGTGCCAGCAGCTTAGTACCGGGTGCGGTATCCTACGAGCAGTACTTC,CASSLVPGAVSYEQYF